This T cell receptor (beta chain) was documented in a study of T cell responses to AZD1222 COVID-19 vaccine. Study summary: Pooling of second doses given at about 4 or about 12 weeks was done. Whole-study results and caveats: Donors, mostly white British, included more females; clonal diversity was possibly underestimated. Baseline seropositives among AZD1222 recipients totaled only five or six.

J gave up 3 bases and V 8 bases, and 6 bases lay outside the gene matches. The CDR3 is made up of 13 amino acids. Germline CDR1 reads SGHNT; CDR2 reads YENEEA. Remarks on this clone: Its target is not known.

The method was immunoSEQ multiplex PCR; TCRdb's version includes in-frame clones alone and lacks a portion of them. The repertoire holds approximately 260,000 clones, with 80% to 95% as singletons. Specimen: peripheral blood, collected on day 0 of AZD1222 vaccination. The V and J genes are TRBV11-3 and TRBJ2-5; 7 positions agree with TRBD1. This TCR came from an adult in good health. In DNA, the CDR3 is TGTGCCAGCGCCGCCCAGGGGGAAGAGACCCAGTACTTC. It codes for CASAAQGEETQYF.